Listed below are T cell receptor beta chains from one sample, sequenced in a study of T cells in Graves' hyperthyroidism and ophthalmopathy. A single record per CDR3 protein comes from TCRdb applying MiXCR to the multiplex PCR reads. Of about 360,000 distinct CDR3 sequences detected, 13% appear once; the ten largest clones hold over 8.5%. Sequencing was carried out using blood. The receptor source for this set is a woman younger than 30 with Graves' hyperthyroidism. Both conserved end residues are part of each CDR3. The order of the fields is V gene, clone size, J gene, D gene, CDR3 protein, CDR3 DNA. D genes are given only for firm matches. Clone size is not always given. Where it is, it says once, few, many or a class for expanded clones.

V: TRBV15
size: -
J: TRBJ2-5
D: -
CDR3: CATSRDREETQYF
DNA: TGTGCCACCAGCAGGGACAGAGAAGAGACCCAGTACTTC

V: TRBV6-5
size: many
J: TRBJ1-6
D: -
CDR3: CASSYSPGSGSPLHF
DNA: TGTGCCAGCAGTTACTCCCCCGGATCCGGATCACCCCTCCACTTT

V: TRBV12-3/TRBV12-4
size: many
J: TRBJ2-2
D: -
CDR3: CASSLRLGTGELFF
DNA: TGTGCCAGCAGTTTGCGCCTGGGAACCGGGGAGCTGTTTTTT

V: TRBV3-1
size: many
J: TRBJ1-4
D: TRBD1
CDR3: CASSHRTGGITNEKLFF
DNA: TGTGCCAGCAGCCACAGGACAGGGGGCATTACCAACGAAAAACTGTTTTTT

V: TRBV15
size: many
J: TRBJ2-6
D: -
CDR3: CATSRVSSGANVLTF
DNA: TGTGCCACCAGCAGAGTGAGCTCTGGGGCCAACGTCCTGACTTTC

V: TRBV12-3/TRBV12-4
size: few
J: TRBJ2-5
D: -
CDR3: CASERGLQEAQYF
DNA: TGTGCCAGCGAACGAGGGCTACAAGAGGCCCAGTACTTC

V: TRBV18
size: -
J: TRBJ1-2
D: -
CDR3: CASSPSSDNNYGYTF
DNA: TGTGCCAGCTCACCTAGCTCAGACAATAACTATGGCTACACCTTC

V: TRBV20-1
size: many
J: TRBJ2-5
D: -
CDR3: CSARTGEGETQYF
DNA: TGCAGTGCTAGGACAGGGGAGGGAGAGACCCAGTACTTC

V: TRBV20-1
size: -
J: TRBJ1-2
D: -
CDR3: CSASPGFDYTF
DNA: TGCAGTGCTAGCCCGGGATTCGACTACACCTTC

V: TRBV7-2
size: many
J: TRBJ2-5
D: -
CDR3: CASSLSPNGETQYF
DNA: TGTGCCAGCAGCTTAAGTCCGAACGGAGAGACCCAGTACTTC